This T cell receptor (beta chain) was identified in a study of CXCR3-negative and CXCR3-positive naive CD8 T cells. Overall study: Each library gave roughly 1.5 +/- 0.3 million of approximately 150 million TRB reads. Study conclusions and caveats: Similar TRBV-TRBJ usage was seen in naive cells (both CXCR3-negative and CXCR3-positive), but memory cells differed. Diversity ran similarly high across both naive subsets but far lower in memory CD8+ cells.

Remarks on this clonotype: Its antigen is undetermined.

The CDR3 length is 13 residues. The V gene's germline CDR1 is SGDLS and CDR2 YYNGEE. Each TRB cDNA library was prepared by 5' RACE (with UMI labels). TCRdb re-called the 5' RACE reads, yielding one record per CDR3 amino acid sequence without DNA. The sample includes roughly 29,000 distinct CDR3 sequences. The sequencing input was memory CD8+ T cells from blood. The source of this sequence is a human donor in good health. Some clones in this sample may be carry-over from other donors' samples. The chain couples TRBV9 to TRBJ2-2. CDR3 amino acids: CASSAGGSGELFF.